Reported below is one T cell receptor (beta chain). Its target is not known. These data originate in a study of a mutant IDH1 vaccine in newly diagnosed glioma. Study-level background: Vaccinations were initiated 4-6 weeks following radiotherapy alone, or were given together with temozolomide cycles.

Study-level results: There seemed to be no relation between pseudoprogression and changes in top peripheral T cell clonotypes.

Measured with immunoSEQ multiplex PCR; TCRdb has only the in-frame clones, and not every one. The table lists around 39,000 clones, about 81% of them singletons. As for time point: week 23, last vaccination. Each dose of the vaccine consisted of 300 ug of mutant IDH1 20-mer peptide, with topical imiquimod. The donors' diagnosis was new WHO grade 3 or 4 astrocytoma that was IDH1-mutant and ATRX-lost. There are 15 residues in the CDR3. Trimming shortened V by 5 bases and J by 2 bases, and 16 bases separated the two germline ends. The germline CDR1 and CDR2 sequences are SEHNR and FQNEAQ (reference sequence).

The sequenced sample was PBMCs, obtained from a glioma patient whose treatment included an IDH1 peptide vaccine. This chain joins TRBV7-9 and TRBJ2-7, with TRBD1 as a possible D gene (5 bases). The source is a woman younger than 35 with glioma. Some clones in this sample may be carry-over from other donors' samples. CDR3 region: CASSQRAGLPYEQYF. The DNA of the CDR3 is TGTGCCAGCAGCCAACGGGCAGGGTTACCCTACGAGCAGTACTTC.